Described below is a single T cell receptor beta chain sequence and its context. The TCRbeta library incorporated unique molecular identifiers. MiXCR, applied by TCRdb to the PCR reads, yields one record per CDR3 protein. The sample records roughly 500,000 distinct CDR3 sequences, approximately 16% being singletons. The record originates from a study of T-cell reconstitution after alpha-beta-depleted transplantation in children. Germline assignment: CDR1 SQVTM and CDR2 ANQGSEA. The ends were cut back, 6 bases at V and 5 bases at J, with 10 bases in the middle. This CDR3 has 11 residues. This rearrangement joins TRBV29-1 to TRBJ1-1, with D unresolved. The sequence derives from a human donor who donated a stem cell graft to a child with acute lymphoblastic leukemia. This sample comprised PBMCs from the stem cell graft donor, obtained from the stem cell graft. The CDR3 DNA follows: TGCAGCGTCTCCACGGGTACTGAAGCTTTCTTT. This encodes CSVSTGTEAFF.